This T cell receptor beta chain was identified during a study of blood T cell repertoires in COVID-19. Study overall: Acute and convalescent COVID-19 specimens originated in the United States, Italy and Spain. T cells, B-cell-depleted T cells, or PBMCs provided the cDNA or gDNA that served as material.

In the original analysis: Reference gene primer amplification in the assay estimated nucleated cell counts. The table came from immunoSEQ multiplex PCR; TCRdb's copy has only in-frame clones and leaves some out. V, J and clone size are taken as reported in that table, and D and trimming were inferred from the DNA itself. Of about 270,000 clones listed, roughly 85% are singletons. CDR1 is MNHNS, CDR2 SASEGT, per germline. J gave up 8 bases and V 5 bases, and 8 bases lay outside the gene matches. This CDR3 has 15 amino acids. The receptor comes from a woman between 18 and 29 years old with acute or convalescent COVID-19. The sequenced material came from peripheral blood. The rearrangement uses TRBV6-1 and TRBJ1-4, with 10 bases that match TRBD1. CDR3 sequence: CASSSGTGAVEKLFF. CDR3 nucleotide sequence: TGTGCCAGCAGTTCCGGGACAGGGGCGGTAGAAAAACTGTTTTTT.